This TCR beta chain stems from a study of T cell clonality in common variable immunodeficiency. Notes on the study in general: In common variable immunodeficiency, TCR beta chains reportedly carried fewer deletions and N-nucleotide insertions. CVID subjects shared fewer TCRbeta clones than healthy controls did. Authors noted CVID clonality's cause needs subpopulation repertoire sequencing.

This clone appeared a few times. The antigen remains undetermined. Control and CVID samples contributed equal amounts of genomic DNA. The assay was immunoSEQ multiplex PCR, and TCRdb's table has in-frame clones only and misses some. The sample has about 34,000 clones, none seen only once; the top ten hold roughly 3%. The receptor was isolated from a person aged 18 to 75 in good health. Sequenced: peripheral blood mononuclear cells.

This chain's CDR3 is CASSTPGHDTEAFF. The covered CDR3 bases are TGTGCCAGCAGCACCCCGGGTCACGATACTGAA. The chain recombines TRBV7-9 with TRBJ1-1; D gene ambiguous. The read falls 3 residues short of the CDR3 end, and the missing part is taken from the germline J gene. CDR3 length: 14 amino acids. Germline V lookup: CDR1 SEHNR, CDR2 FQNEAQ (reference sequence). V was pared by 5 bases and J by 5 bases, with 15 bases between. Drawing the rest from reference TRBV7-9 and TRBJ1-1, the complete variable domain is DTGVSQNPRHKITKRGQNVTFRCDPISEHNRLYWYRQTLGQGPEFLTYFQNEAQLEKSRLLSDRFSAERPKGSFSTLEIQRTEQGDSAMYLCASSTPGHDTEAFFGQGTRLTVV.